Listed here are 12 T cell receptor beta chains from one sample, sequenced in a study of T cell responses to AZD1222 COVID-19 vaccine. TCRdb keeps only in-frame clones here, not all; method: immunoSEQ multiplex PCR. The sample includes 140,000 to 150,000 clones, approximately 89% of them seen just once. The specimen comprised peripheral blood, sampled on day 0 of AZD1222 vaccination. The receptors come from an adult in good health.

The V and J genes are TRBV10-3 and TRBJ2-7; 11 bases are shared with TRBD2. The CDR3 is made up of 16 amino acids. Germline assignment: CDR1 ENHRY and CDR2 SYGVKD. V lost 6 bases, J lost 2 bases, and 9 bases stayed unmatched. CDR3 DNA sequence: TGTGCCATCAGCGGTACTCTAGCGGGGGGAACCTACGAGCAGTACTTC. Translated, it gives CAISGTLAGGTYEQYF.

This chain uses TRBV9 with TRBJ2-3, with D possibly TRBD2 on 6 matching bases. V shed 3 bases and J shed 0 bases, with 14 bases lying between them. The CDR3 covers 16 residues. Germline lookup yields CDR1 SGDLS and CDR2 YYNGEE. This CDR3 is CASSAWTTPSTDTQYF. CDR3 in DNA: TGTGCCAGCAGCGCCTGGACTACTCCTAGCACAGATACGCAGTATTTT.

This clone was detected a few times. The chain joins TRBV27 to TRBJ1-5; maybe TRBD1 (6 bases). The CDR3 runs to 15 residues. V lost 3 bases to trimming and J lost 5 bases, with 14 bases between them. Germline V gene lookup returns CDR1 MNHEY and CDR2 SMNVEV (reference sequence). The CDR3 protein is CASSLTGTSYQPQHF. For the CDR3, the DNA is TGTGCCAGCAGTTTGACCGGGACAAGTTATCAGCCCCAGCATTTT.

V is TRBV5-1 and J is TRBJ1-2, with D possibly TRBD1 on 6 matching bases. The CDR3 extends over 14 amino acids. The V gene lost 4 bases and the J gene lost 8 bases, with 18 bases spanning the gap. Germline lookup yields CDR1 SGHRS and CDR2 YFSETQ. The CDR3 DNA reads TGCGCCAGCAGCCCCGAAGGGGGTCAAATCGGCTACACCTTC. It specifies CASSPEGGQIGYTF.

This chain uses TRBV7-8 with TRBJ1-2; a weak D match, TRBD1 (5 bases). CDR3 length equals 14 residues. The germline V gene encodes CDR1 SGHVS and CDR2 FQNEAQ. V gave up 5 bases and J gave up 1 base, with 11 bases separating them. The CDR3 DNA reads TGTGCCAGCAGCCGTTACAGGTTTAACTATGGCTACACCTTC. It encodes CASSRYRFNYGYTF.

The chain has TRBV2 and TRBJ2-3; TRBD2 matches 16 bases. The length of the CDR3 is 18 residues. Trimming cost V 10 bases and J 0 bases; bases outside gene matches: 10. Looked up from germline, CDR1 is SNHLY and CDR2 is FYNNEI. CDR3 DNA sequence: TGTGCCATCGCGGGACTAGCGGGGGGGCAGGCGAGCACAGATACGCAGTATTTT. Translated: CAIAGLAGGQASTDTQYF. The whole variable domain, remainder taken from reference TRBV2 and TRBJ2-3, is EPEVTQTPSHQVTQMGQEVILRCVPISNHLYFYWYRQILGQKVEFLVSFYNNEISEKSEIFDDQFSVERPDGSNFTLKIRSTKLEDSAMYFCAIAGLAGGQASTDTQYFGPGTRLTVL.

The count of this clone is one. The rearrangement uses TRBV7-2 and TRBJ2-5; TRBD1 aligns across 7 bases. Germline V gene sequence: CDR1 SGHTA, CDR2 FQGNSA. The CDR3 has 15 amino acids. V shed 5 bases and J 5 bases; nucleotides not matched to a gene: 11. The CDR3 bases are TGTGCCAGCAGCCCCCGACAGGGAAAGTCGGAGACCCAGTACTTC. Protein: CASSPRQGKSETQYF.

This clone occurred once. V usage is TRBV7-2 and J usage is TRBJ1-3, with a weak D call TRBD1 (5 bases). The CDR3 has 15 residues. Germline assignment: CDR1 SGHTA and CDR2 FQGNSA. V dropped 2 bases and J dropped 1 base, with 9 bases sitting between them. CDR3 in DNA: TGTGCCAGCAGCTTAACCCAGGGATCTGGAAACACCATATATTTT. Protein sequence: CASSLTQGSGNTIYF.

J is TRBJ2-6 and V is TRBV29-1, with 7 bases identical to TRBD1. Germline V lookup: CDR1 SQVTM, CDR2 ANQGSEA. The CDR3 loop spans 15 amino acids. Losses at the gene ends were 4 bases for V and 0 bases for J; bases not matched to a gene: 3. CDR3 region: CSVAQGSSGANVLTF. The DNA for the CDR3 is TGCAGCGTTGCACAGGGGAGCTCTGGGGCCAACGTCCTGACTTTC.

This chain joins TRBV19 and TRBJ1-1; TRBD1 matches at 7 bases. This CDR3 comprises 15 residues. Germline CDR1 is LNHDA and CDR2 is SQIVND (reference sequence). The J segment lost 1 base and the V segment lost 7 bases, leaving 9 bases of the junction unmatched. DNA of the CDR3: TGTGCCAGTACCCGTGGGGACAGCAGGAACACTGAAGCTTTCTTT. This translates into CASTRGDSRNTEAFF.

V is TRBV7-9 and J is TRBJ1-5; no clear D. The CDR3 totals 15 residues. The germline gives CDR1 SEHNR, CDR2 FQNEAQ (reference sequence). Trimming cost V 5 bases and J 0 bases, with 11 bases left between them. CDR3 sequence (DNA): TGTGCCAGCAGCCCCGAAGGAGGTAGCAATCAGCCCCAGCATTTT. Protein sequence: CASSPEGGSNQPQHF.

This chain links TRBV3-1 (or the pseudogene TRBV3-2) with TRBJ2-5; TRBD2 matches at 13 bases. The ends lost 4 bases at V and 3 bases at J; junction bases unmatched: 11. Germline V gene sequence: CDR1 LGHDT, CDR2 YNNKEL (reference sequence). This CDR3 is built from 18 residues. The CDR3 bases are TGTGCCAGCAGCCGCCTTTTGACTAGCGGGGGGCTCAAAGAGACCCAGTACTTC. It encodes CASSRLLTSGGLKETQYF.